This TCR beta chain was obtained from a study of T-cell memory formation after mild COVID-19. TCRdb reprocessed the 5' RACE reads via MiXCR and lists one record per CDR3 protein. This table has approximately 500,000 distinct CDR3 sequences, nearly 25% appearing once. Losses at the gene ends were 6 bases for V and 4 bases for J; bases not matched to a gene: 10. Germline V gene data show CDR1 as LGHDT and CDR2 as YNNKEL (reference sequence). The CDR3 spans 15 residues. The sequence derives from an adult woman who had mild COVID-19 (a few samples of this study predate the infection). Cell type and time point are not known. The V and J genes are TRBV3-1 and TRBJ1-2; TRBD1 matches 8 bases. The specimen was PBMCs or a T cell subset sorted from them (not recorded which). The CDR3 loop reads CASSDPGQGGYGYTF. The CDR3 DNA reads TGTGCCAGCAGTGACCCCGGACAGGGCGGCTATGGCTACACCTTC. The full variable domain, with the rest looked up from reference TRBV3-1 and TRBJ1-2, is DTAVSQTPKYLVTQMGNDKSIKCEQNLGHDTMYWYKQDSKKFLKIMFSYNNKELIINETVPNRFSPKSPDKAHLNLHINSLELGDSAVYFCASSDPGQGGYGYTFGSGTRLTVV.